This T cell receptor (beta chain) was sequenced during a study of blood T cell repertoires in COVID-19. Clones were read by immunoSEQ multiplex PCR, and TCRdb kept only the in-frame ones, dropping some. The sample lists roughly 290,000 clones; around four fifths were seen once. Per the germline V gene, CDR1 is SGHTA and CDR2 is FQGNSA. Trimming took 1 base from V and 7 from J; bases not matched to a gene: 10. The CDR3 extends over 17 amino acids. The chain joins TRBV7-2 to TRBJ2-4, with 10 nucleotides matching TRBD2. This receptor was taken from a woman between 45 and 60 years old with active or convalescent COVID-19. The specimen was peripheral blood. The DNA for the CDR3 is TGTGCCAGCAGCTTAGTCGCTAGCGGGAGACGGAGTAACATTCAGTACTTC. This sequence encodes CASSLVASGRRSNIQYF.